These T cell receptor beta chains were read from a single sample in a study of OX40 agonist ivuxolimab in advanced cancers. Sequenced by immunoSEQ multiplex PCR; TCRdb stores in-frame clones only, minus some. Of fewer than 130,000 clones listed, roughly 87% are singletons. Sample: CD4+ or CD8+ T cells sorted from blood, taken in a trial of the OX40 agonist ivuxolimab. The origin of the receptors is an adult with an advanced solid tumor such as melanoma, head and neck, liver or kidney cancer. Each CDR3 is given with its conserved first and last residue. Fields, in order: J gene, CDR3 length, D gene, V gene, clone size, CDR3 DNA, CDR3 protein. The D gene is left open where the match is weak. Not all rows give a size; the values are once, few, many and, for expanded clones, a class.

TRBJ2-1 14 TRBD2 TRBV6-5 NA TGTGCCACCAGACTAGCGGGACAGTCTAGTGAGCAGTTCTTC CATRLAGQSSEQFF
TRBJ2-1 11 NA TRBV19 NA TGTGCCAGTAGTAGGGGCAATGAGCAGTTCTTC CASSRGNEQFF
TRBJ2-2 16 NA TRBV7-9 NA TGTGCCAGCAGGTTACCGAATCATGAAAACACCGGGGAGCTGTTTTTT CASRLPNHENTGELFF
TRBJ1-5 12 NA TRBV30 NA TGTGCCTGGAGTGTAAGGAATCAGCCCCAGCATTTT CAWSVRNQPQHF
TRBJ2-7 11 NA TRBV6-5 NA TGTGCCAGCAGTGTATTGGGCGAGCAGTACTTC CASSVLGEQYF
TRBJ1-5 13 NA TRBV6-6 once TGTGCCAGCAGTTTCAACATGTATCAGCCCCAGCATTTT CASSFNMYQPQHF
TRBJ2-4 13 NA TRBV7-9 NA TGTGCCAGCAGCTTTGAAGGGAGAAACATTCAGTACTTC CASSFEGRNIQYF
TRBJ1-5 14 TRBD1 TRBV5-4 NA TGTGCCAGCAGCTTGGGGGGGACAGGCCAGCCCCAGCATTTT CASSLGGTGQPQHF
TRBJ1-2 14 TRBD1 TRBV6-5 NA TGTGCCAGCACTCCCCCAGGGGGCGCTTATGGCTACACCTTC CASTPPGGAYGYTF
TRBJ2-5 15 NA TRBV11-2 NA TGTGCCAGCAGCTTAGGCGGACAGTTCAAAGAGACCCAGTACTTC CASSLGGQFKETQYF
TRBJ1-5 17 NA TRBV4-1 NA TGCGCCAGCAGCCAAGAATGGAGGGTAGATAGCAATCAGCCCCAGCATTTT CASSQEWRVDSNQPQHF
TRBJ2-1 16 TRBD1 TRBV6-5 once TGTGCCAGCAGTTACGAGGGCAGGGGGCGTAGTAATGAGCAGTTCTTC CASSYEGRGRSNEQFF
TRBJ2-2 15 TRBD1 TRBV7-2 NA TGTGCCAGCAGCCCCGGGACAGCGAACACCGGGGAGCTGTTTTTT CASSPGTANTGELFF
TRBJ1-1 13 NA TRBV19 NA TGTGCCAGTAGTAGGTCGCGGGACACTGAAGCTTTCTTT CASSRSRDTEAFF
TRBJ2-2 15 NA TRBV5-1 NA TGCGCCAGCAGCCCACCTCTAGCGAACACCGGGGAGCTGTTTTTT CASSPPLANTGELFF
TRBJ2-7 18 TRBD2 TRBV7-9 NA TGTGCCAGCAGCGACGGACTAGCGGGAGGAGCCGAAACCTACGAGCAGTACTTC CASSDGLAGGAETYEQYF
TRBJ1-5 14 NA TRBV4-3 NA TGCGCCAGCAGCCAAGATCACCGTGATCAGCCCCAGCATTTT CASSQDHRDQPQHF
TRBJ2-3 15 TRBD1 TRBV9 NA TGTGCCAGCAGCGTAGTGGGACAGGTCACAGATACGCAGTATTTT CASSVVGQVTDTQYF
TRBJ1-4 15 NA TRBV9 NA TGTGCCAGCAGCCCTGGGTGGAGGGCTGGTGAAAAACTGTTTTTT CASSPGWRAGEKLFF
TRBJ2-3 14 NA TRBV6-1 NA TGTGCCAGCAGTTCCGGGACCCGCACAGATACGCAGTATTTT CASSSGTRTDTQYF
TRBJ1-2 13 NA TRBV7-3 NA TGTGCCAGCAGCGTGGGAAGCTCGGGGGGCTACACCTTC CASSVGSSGGYTF
TRBJ1-2 15 TRBD1 TRBV6-1 NA TGTGCCAGCAGTGAATTCGGGACAGTCAACTATGGCTACACCTTC CASSEFGTVNYGYTF
TRBJ2-1 11 NA TRBV7-9 once TGTGCCAGCAGCTTAGATGTTAGGCAGTTCTTC CASSLDVRQFF
TRBJ2-3 16 TRBD1 TRBV6-6 NA TGTGCCAGCAGTCCACCTACAGGGGGGAGCACAGATACGCAGTATTTT CASSPPTGGSTDTQYF
TRBJ2-7 15 TRBD1 TRBV11-1 NA TGTGCCAGCAGCAAGGACAGGGGGAGGACCTACGAGCAGTACTTC CASSKDRGRTYEQYF
TRBJ2-2 16 TRBD2 TRBV5-1 once TGCGCCAGCAGCTTGGAACTAGCGGAGAACACCGGGGAGCTGTTTTTT CASSLELAENTGELFF
TRBJ1-2 13 NA TRBV5-8 once TGTGCCAGCAGCCCATCCCTCACCGACGGCTACACCTTC CASSPSLTDGYTF
TRBJ2-5 15 TRBD1 TRBV2 NA TGTGCCAGCAGAAGGGACAGCCTCCTCCAAGAGACCCAGTACTTC CASRRDSLLQETQYF
TRBJ2-2 18 NA TRBV9 once TGTGCCAGCAGCGTAAATGCTCCGGGACCAGGGTTCACCGGGGAGCTGTTTTTT CASSVNAPGPGFTGELFF
TRBJ2-1 13 NA TRBV13 NA TGTGCCAGCAGCCCACCCCTAGGCAATGAGCAGTTCTTC CASSPPLGNEQFF
TRBJ1-2 14 TRBD1 TRBV14 NA TGTGCCAGCAGCCAAATGGACAGGGAGTATGGCTACACCTTC CASSQMDREYGYTF
TRBJ2-1 15 NA TRBV18 NA TGTGCCAGCTCACCGGGAGTAGTGGGTCACGATGAGCAGTTCTTC CASSPGVVGHDEQFF
TRBJ2-1 13 NA TRBV4-1 NA TGCGCCAGCAGCCAAGAACGGTACAATGAGCAGTTCTTC CASSQERYNEQFF
TRBJ2-1 13 TRBD1 TRBV29-1 once TGCAGCGCCCGGGGACAGGGGGCAGGGGAGCAGTTCTTC CSARGQGAGEQFF
TRBJ2-2 14 NA TRBV11-3 NA TGTGCCAGCAGCTTAGATGGGAACACCGGGGAGCTGTTTTTT CASSLDGNTGELFF
TRBJ1-2 13 TRBD1 TRBV18 once TGTGCCACCTCCCGAGGGGGCGGGGATGGCTACACCTTC CATSRGGGDGYTF
TRBJ2-3 15 TRBD2 TRBV10-3 NA TGTGCCATCAGGGGGACTAGTCCTAGCACAGATACGCAGTATTTT CAIRGTSPSTDTQYF
TRBJ2-7 14 NA TRBV18 NA TGTGCCAGCTCACGGGGCGGGACAGAGGACGAGCAGTACTTC CASSRGGTEDEQYF
TRBJ2-7 15 TRBD1 TRBV5-8 NA TGTGCCAGCACGCCCCGGGCAGGGGGCCCATACGAGCAGTACTTC CASTPRAGGPYEQYF
TRBJ1-3 15 NA TRBV12-5 NA TGTGCTAGTGCTCTAGCCAGGGGCTCTGGAAACACCATATATTTT CASALARGSGNTIYF
TRBJ2-4 22 TRBD1 TRBV7-8 NA TGTGCCAGCAGCTTAGTGGGAGGGACAGGGGGGTTTGGGAGGGTAGCCAAAAACATTCAGTACTTC CASSLVGGTGGFGRVAKNIQYF
TRBJ1-1 14 NA TRBV19 NA TGTGCCAGTAGTATAGAAAGCGCCGGAGGTGAAGCTTTCTTT CASSIESAGGEAFF
TRBJ1-5 14 NA TRBV27 NA TGTGCCAGCAGTTTCGGGCAGGGCGACCAGCCCCAGCATTTT CASSFGQGDQPQHF
TRBJ2-7 16 TRBD2 TRBV12-5 NA TGTGCTAGTGGCCCTTTCCCGGGACTAGCGGGTTACGAGCAGTACTTC CASGPFPGLAGYEQYF
TRBJ1-2 13 NA TRBV29-1 NA TGCAGTGCTGGAGGGGAAAGCAACTATGGCTACACCTTC CSAGGESNYGYTF
TRBJ1-4 13 NA TRBV6-5 NA TGTGCCAGCAGTTACTCGACATGGGAAAAACTGTTTTTT CASSYSTWEKLFF
TRBJ2-3 14 TRBD2 TRBV19 NA TGTGCCAGTCATAGCGGGGAGGGTGCAGATACGCAGTATTTT CASHSGEGADTQYF
TRBJ2-2 13 NA TRBV7-9 once TGTGCCAGCAGCTCCCGTAACACCGGGGAGCTGTTTTTT CASSSRNTGELFF
TRBJ2-5 14 TRBD1 TRBV5-4 NA TGTGCCAGCAGTTTGACAGGGTCTGAAGAGACCCAGTACTTC CASSLTGSEETQYF
TRBJ2-1 15 NA TRBV11-3 once TGTGCCAGCAGCCCTACAGGTTGGGGGGCGGATGAGCAGTTCTTC CASSPTGWGADEQFF